This T cell receptor beta chain was documented in a study of blood T cells in healthy people across ages. This CDR3 region has 12 residues. The V gene's germline CDR1 is MDHEN and CDR2 SYDVKM. Trimming shortened V by 5 bases and J by 9 bases, and 13 bases separated the two germline ends. The use of a sample-barcoded 5' primer and a J-beta primer mix characterized a second PCR of roughly 6 to 11 cycles. The yield of each sample was at least 3 million CDR3-containing paired-end reads. TCRdb used MiXCR to reprocess the 5' RACE reads, holding one entry per CDR3 protein. The sample has over 950,000 distinct CDR3 sequences, around 54% seen once. Every donor provided ten milliliters of peripheral blood. This clonotype has more than one count but fewer than ten. The target antigen is unknown. Study-wide points: A roughly linear age-dependent decrease characterized TCR beta diversity per million T cells.

Sequenced material: blood. The TCR was taken from a woman aged 60-70 years in good health. V usage is TRBV28 and J usage is TRBJ1-1; D is ambiguous. CDR3 DNA sequence: TGTGCCAGCAGTGTAGACAAGTTCCAAGCTTTCTTT. Amino acid sequence: CASSVDKFQAFF.